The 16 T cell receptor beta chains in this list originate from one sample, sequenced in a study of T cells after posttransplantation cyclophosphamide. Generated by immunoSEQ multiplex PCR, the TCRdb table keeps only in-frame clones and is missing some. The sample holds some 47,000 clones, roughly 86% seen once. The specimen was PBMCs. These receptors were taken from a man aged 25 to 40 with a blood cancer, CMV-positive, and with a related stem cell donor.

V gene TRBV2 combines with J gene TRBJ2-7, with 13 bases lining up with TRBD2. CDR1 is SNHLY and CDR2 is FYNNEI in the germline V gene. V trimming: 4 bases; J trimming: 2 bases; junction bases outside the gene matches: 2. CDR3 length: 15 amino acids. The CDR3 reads CASSVGTSGTYEQYF. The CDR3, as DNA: TGTGCCAGCAGTGTCGGGACTAGCGGGACCTACGAGCAGTACTTC.

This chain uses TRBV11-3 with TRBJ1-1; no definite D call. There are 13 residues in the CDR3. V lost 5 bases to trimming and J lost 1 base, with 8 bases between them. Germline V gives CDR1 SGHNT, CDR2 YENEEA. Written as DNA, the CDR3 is TGTGCCAGCAGCGTTCACAGGAACACTGAAGCTTTCTTT. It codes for CASSVHRNTEAFF.

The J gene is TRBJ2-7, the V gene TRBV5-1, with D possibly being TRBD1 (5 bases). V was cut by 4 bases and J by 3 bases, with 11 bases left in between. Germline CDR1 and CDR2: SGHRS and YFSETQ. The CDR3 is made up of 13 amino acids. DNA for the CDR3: TGCGCCAGCAGCCGTGCCCAGGGCTACGAGCAGTACTTC. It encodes CASSRAQGYEQYF.

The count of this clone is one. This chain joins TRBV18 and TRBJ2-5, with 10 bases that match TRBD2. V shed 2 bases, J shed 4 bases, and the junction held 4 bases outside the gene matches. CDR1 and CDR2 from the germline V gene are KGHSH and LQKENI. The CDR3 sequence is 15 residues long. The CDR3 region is CASSPSAGGGETQYF. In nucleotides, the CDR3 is TGTGCCAGCTCACCATCAGCGGGAGGGGGAGAGACCCAGTACTTC. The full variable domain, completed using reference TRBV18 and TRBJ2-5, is NAGVMQNPRHLVRRRGQEARLRCSPMKGHSHVYWYRQLPEEGLKFMVYLQKENIIDESGMPKERFSAEFPKEGPSILRIQQVVRGDSAAYFCASSPSAGGGETQYFGPGTRLLVL.

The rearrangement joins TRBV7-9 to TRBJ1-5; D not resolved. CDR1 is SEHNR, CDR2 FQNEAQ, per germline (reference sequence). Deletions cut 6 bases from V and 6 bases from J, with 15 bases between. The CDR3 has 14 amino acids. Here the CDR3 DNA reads TGTGCCAGCAGGGATGCCGGGGAGGGTCAGCCCCAGCATTTT. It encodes CASRDAGEGQPQHF.

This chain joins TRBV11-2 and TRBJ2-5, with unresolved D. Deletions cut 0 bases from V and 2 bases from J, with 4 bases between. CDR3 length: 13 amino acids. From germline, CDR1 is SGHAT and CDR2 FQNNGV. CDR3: CASSLDLQETQYF. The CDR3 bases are TGTGCCAGCAGCTTAGACTTACAAGAGACCCAGTACTTC.

The DNA of the CDR3 is TGCGCCAGCAGCTTGCCGACAGGGGGTACTGAAGCTTTCTTT. As protein: CASSLPTGGTEAFF. The chain has TRBV5-1 and TRBJ1-1; 9 bases are shared with TRBD1. With V trimmed by 1 base and J by 5 bases, 3 bases remained unmatched. CDR3 length: 14 residues. The V gene's germline CDR1 is SGHRS and CDR2 YFSETQ.

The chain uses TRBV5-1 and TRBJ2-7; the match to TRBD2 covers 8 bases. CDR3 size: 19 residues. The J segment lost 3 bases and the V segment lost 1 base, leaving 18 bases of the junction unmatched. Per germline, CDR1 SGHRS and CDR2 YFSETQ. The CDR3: CASSLKMGAGGKINYEQYF. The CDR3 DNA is TGCGCCAGCAGCTTGAAAATGGGGGCGGGAGGAAAGATAAACTACGAGCAGTACTTC. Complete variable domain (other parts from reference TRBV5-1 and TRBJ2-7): KAGVTQTPRYLIKTRGQQVTLSCSPISGHRSVSWYQQTPGQGLQFLFEYFSETQRNKGNFPGRFSGRQFSNSRSEMNVSTLELGDSALYLCASSLKMGAGGKINYEQYFGPGTRLTVT.

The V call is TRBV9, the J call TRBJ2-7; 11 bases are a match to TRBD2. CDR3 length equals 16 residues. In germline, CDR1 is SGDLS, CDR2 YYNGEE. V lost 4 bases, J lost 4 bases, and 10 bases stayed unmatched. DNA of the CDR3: TGTGCCAGCAGCCCGACCTTGACTAGCGGGATGTACGAGCAGTACTTC. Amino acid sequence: CASSPTLTSGMYEQYF. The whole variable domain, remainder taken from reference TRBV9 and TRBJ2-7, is DSGVTQTPKHLITATGQRVTLRCSPRSGDLSVYWYQQSLDQGLQFLIQYYNGEERAKGNILERFSAQQFPDLHSELNLSSLELGDSALYFCASSPTLTSGMYEQYFGPGTRLTVT.

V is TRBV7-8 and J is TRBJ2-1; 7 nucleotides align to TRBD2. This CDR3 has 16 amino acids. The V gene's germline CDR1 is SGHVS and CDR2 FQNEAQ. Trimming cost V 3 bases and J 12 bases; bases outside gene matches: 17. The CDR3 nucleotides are TGTGCCAGCAGCTTTAAGTACTCGGAGCCGGGGGAGGGGCAGTTCTTC. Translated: CASSFKYSEPGEGQFF.

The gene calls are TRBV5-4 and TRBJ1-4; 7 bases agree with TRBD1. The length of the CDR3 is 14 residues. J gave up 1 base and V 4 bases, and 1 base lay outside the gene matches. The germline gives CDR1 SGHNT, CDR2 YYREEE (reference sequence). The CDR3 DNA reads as TGTGCCAGCAGCGCAGGGGGAACTAATGAAAAACTGTTTTTT. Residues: CASSAGGTNEKLFF.

CDR3 nucleotide sequence: TGTGCCACCAGCCCAAGGACAGGGTTGGAGACCCAGTACTTC. It encodes CATSPRTGLETQYF. The genes are TRBV15 and TRBJ2-5, with 8 positions matching TRBD1. CDR1 is LNHNV and CDR2 is YYDKDF in the germline V gene (reference sequence). V shed 5 bases, J shed 5 bases, and the junction held 7 bases outside the gene matches. The CDR3 totals 14 residues.

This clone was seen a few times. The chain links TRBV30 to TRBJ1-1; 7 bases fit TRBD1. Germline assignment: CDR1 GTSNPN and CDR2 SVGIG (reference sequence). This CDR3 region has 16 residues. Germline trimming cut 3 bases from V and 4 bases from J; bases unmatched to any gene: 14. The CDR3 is CAWRLTGRYVLTEAFF. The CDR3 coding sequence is TGTGCCTGGAGACTGACAGGGAGGTACGTTCTCACTGAAGCTTTCTTT.

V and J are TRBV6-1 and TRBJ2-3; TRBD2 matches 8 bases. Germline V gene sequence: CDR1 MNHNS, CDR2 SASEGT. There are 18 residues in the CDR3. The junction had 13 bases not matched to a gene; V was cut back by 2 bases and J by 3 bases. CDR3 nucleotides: TGTGCCAGCAGTGAATACCCGGGGCAAGCGGGGGTAACAGATACGCAGTATTTT. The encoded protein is CASSEYPGQAGVTDTQYF.

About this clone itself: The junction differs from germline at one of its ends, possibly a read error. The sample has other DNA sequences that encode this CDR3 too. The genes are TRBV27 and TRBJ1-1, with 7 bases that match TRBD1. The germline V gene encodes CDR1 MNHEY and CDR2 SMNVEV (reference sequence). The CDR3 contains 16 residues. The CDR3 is CASSLGTGTAFTEAFF. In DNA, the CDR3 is TGTGCCAGCAGTTTAGGGACCGGGACAGCATTTACTGAAGCTTTCTTC.

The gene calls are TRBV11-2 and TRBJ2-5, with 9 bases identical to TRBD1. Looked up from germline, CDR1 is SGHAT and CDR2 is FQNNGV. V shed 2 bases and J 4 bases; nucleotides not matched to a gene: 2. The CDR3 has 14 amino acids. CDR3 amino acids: CASSLQDRGETQYF. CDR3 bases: TGTGCCAGCAGCTTACAGGACAGGGGAGAGACCCAGTACTTC.